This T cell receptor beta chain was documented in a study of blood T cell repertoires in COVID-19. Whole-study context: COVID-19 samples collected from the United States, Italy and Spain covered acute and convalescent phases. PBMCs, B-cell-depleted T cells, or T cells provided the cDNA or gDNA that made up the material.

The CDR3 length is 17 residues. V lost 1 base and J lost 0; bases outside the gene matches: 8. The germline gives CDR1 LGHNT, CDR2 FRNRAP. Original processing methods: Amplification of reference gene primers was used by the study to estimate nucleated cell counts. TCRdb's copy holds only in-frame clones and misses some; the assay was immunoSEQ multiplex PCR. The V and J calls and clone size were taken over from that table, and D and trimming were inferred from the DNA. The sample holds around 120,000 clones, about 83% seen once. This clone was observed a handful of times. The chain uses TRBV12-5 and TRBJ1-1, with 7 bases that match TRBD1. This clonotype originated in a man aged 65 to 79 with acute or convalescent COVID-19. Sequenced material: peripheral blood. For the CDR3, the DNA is TGTGCTAGTGGTTTGGAAAGACAGGGAGGCATGAACACTGAAGCTTTCTTT. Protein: CASGLERQGGMNTEAFF.